These 15 T cell receptor beta chains came from one sample sequenced in a study of early T cells in non-severe SARS-CoV-2 infection. TCRdb independently ran MiXCR on the 5' RACE reads; one entry per CDR3 protein. The table includes 55,000 to 70,000 distinct CDR3 sequences, 5.6% detected once. Sequenced material: whole blood. The origin of the receptors is an adult who was a healthcare worker with PCR-confirmed SARS-CoV-2 infection or an uninfected control (not recorded which).

A word on this clonotype: Since no conserved phenylalanine or tryptophan closes the CDR3, a read error is the likely cause. The chain joins TRBV6-5 to TRBJ1-4; D gene ambiguous. The CDR3 has 14 residues. CDR1 is MNHEY, CDR2 SVGAGI, per germline. Trimming removed 2 bases at V and 8 bases at J, with 12 bases between. This CDR3 is CASSYTRFGEKLFL. Here the CDR3 DNA reads TGTGCCAGCAGTTACACCAGATTTGGGGAAAAACTGTTTTTA.

This clonotype was picked up many times. The chain couples TRBV6-2 or TRBV6-3 to TRBJ1-1; tentatively, D is TRBD1 (6 bases). Between the trimmed V and J ends, which lost 5 bases and 1 base, there was a span of 14 bases. This CDR3 comprises 15 residues. Germline V gives CDR1 MNHEY, CDR2 SVGEGT. CDR3 sequence: CASSPHRDSNTEAFF. The CDR3 DNA follows: TGTGCCAGCAGTCCGCACAGGGACTCGAACACTGAAGCTTTCTTT.

In this sample, this clonotype turned up many times. V usage is TRBV19 and J usage is TRBJ2-1, with D hard to call. This CDR3 region has 12 residues. CDR1 LNHDA and CDR2 SQIVND come from the germline V gene (reference sequence). Trimming shortened V by 7 bases and J by 11 bases, and 15 bases separated the two germline ends. The CDR3 DNA sequence: TGTGCCAGTACCCACCTGGCCGGTCAGCAGTTCTTC. Its translation is CASTHLAGQQFF.

This clonotype occurred many times. The CDR3 protein is CSVSGTYEQYF. The CDR3 coding sequence is TGCAGCGTTTCGGGGACCTACGAGCAGTACTTC. The V gene is TRBV29-1, the J gene TRBJ2-7; possibly TRBD2 for D (5 bases). V was shortened by 5 bases and J by 2 bases, with 7 bases between the two germline ends. Germline assignment: CDR1 SQVTM and CDR2 ANQGSEA. The CDR3 is 11 amino acids.

This clonotype was picked up many times. The V call is TRBV12-3 or TRBV12-4, the J call TRBJ2-7, with D possibly TRBD1 on 6 matching bases. This CDR3 is 13 amino acids long. Deletions cut 0 bases from V and 13 bases from J, with 16 bases between. DNA for the CDR3: TGTGCCAGCAGTTTAGCGGACAGCCTAAAACTCTACTTC. This translates into CASSLADSLKLYF.

In this sample, this clonotype turned up many times. The rearrangement joins TRBV7-9 to TRBJ2-5, with D hard to call. Germline V gene sequence: CDR1 SEHNR, CDR2 FQNEAQ (reference sequence). The ends were cut back, 2 bases at V and 5 bases at J, with 18 bases in the middle. The CDR3 contains 16 residues. This CDR3 reads CASSLPRHTGLETQYF. DNA for the CDR3: TGTGCCAGCAGCTTACCTCGCCATACCGGGTTGGAGACCCAGTACTTC.

This clonotype was detected only a few times. This sequence joins TRBV4-2 and TRBJ2-7; 8 nucleotides line up with TRBD1. The J segment lost 4 bases and the V segment lost 0 bases, leaving 5 bases of the junction unmatched. The CDR3 is 15 residues long. CDR1 is LGHNA and CDR2 is YNFKEQ in the germline V gene. The CDR3 sequence is CASSQEPGGVYEQYF. The DNA for the CDR3 is TGTGCCAGCAGCCAAGAGCCAGGGGGCGTGTACGAGCAGTACTTC.

This clonotype was seen at least ten times. The genes are TRBV6-5 and TRBJ1-2, with 8 bases fitting TRBD1. CDR3 length: 14 residues. Germline V lookup: CDR1 MNHEY, CDR2 SVGAGI. Losses at the gene ends were 6 bases for V and 11 bases for J; bases not matched to a gene: 14. Here the CDR3 DNA reads TGTGCCAGCAGAGGAGAGGACAGGGATGGGGCTTACACCTTC. As protein: CASRGEDRDGAYTF.

This clonotype came up many times. CDR3 amino acids: CASSPSFSTDTQYF. CDR3 sequence (DNA): TGTGCCAGCAGCCCGTCCTTTAGCACAGATACGCAGTATTTT. The rearrangement joins TRBV7-2 to TRBJ2-3; no definite D call. The ends were cut back, 5 bases at V and 0 bases at J, with 9 bases in the middle. CDR1 is SGHTA, CDR2 FQGNSA, per germline. This CDR3 is 14 amino acids long.

V gene TRBV11-2 combines with J gene TRBJ2-5; 9 bases agree with TRBD1. V lost 0 bases to trimming and J lost 0 bases; unmatched junction nucleotides: 11. CDR1 and CDR2 (germline): SGHAT, FQNNGV. The CDR3 totals 19 residues. Here the CDR3 reads CASSLDWRTTGGYQETQYF. The CDR3 DNA reads as TGTGCCAGCAGCTTAGATTGGAGGACGACAGGGGGGTACCAAGAGACCCAGTACTTC.

This clonotype was counted at least ten times. V is TRBV7-3 and J is TRBJ2-2, with TRBD1 matching 10 bases. This CDR3 has 16 amino acids. Germline CDR1 is SGHTA and CDR2 is FQGTGA. V lost 0 bases, J lost 6 bases, and 4 bases stayed unmatched. The CDR3 loop is CASSLTGQGLSGELFF. CDR3 DNA: TGTGCCAGCAGCTTAACGGGACAGGGGTTGTCCGGGGAGCTGTTTTTT.

This clonotype occurred a few times. J is TRBJ2-3 and V is TRBV15; possibly TRBD2 for D (5 bases). V dropped 0 bases and J dropped 6 bases, with 7 bases sitting between them. The CDR3 runs 13 residues. In germline, CDR1 is LNHNV, CDR2 YYDKDF (reference sequence). CDR3 coding DNA: TGTGCCACCAGCAGAGATCCGGGGGATACGCAGTATTTT. Translated, it gives CATSRDPGDTQYF.

CDR3 region: CASSYSGTYNQPQHF. The CDR3 coding sequence is TGTGCCAGCAGTTACTCCGGGACATACAATCAGCCCCAGCATTTT. V is TRBV6-6 and J is TRBJ1-5; the D gene is possibly TRBD1 (6 bases). Germline CDR1 and CDR2: MNHNY and SVGAGI (reference sequence). This CDR3 region has 15 residues. V dropped 0 bases and J dropped 3 bases, with 9 bases sitting between them.

This clonotype was counted many times. CDR3 nucleotides: TGTGCCAGCAGTCCTAGCGGGAGGTACAATGAGCAGTTCTTC. It encodes CASSPSGRYNEQFF. The chain recombines TRBV6-6 with TRBJ2-1; 11 bases match TRBD2. The germline V gene has CDR1 MNHNY and CDR2 SVGAGI (reference sequence). V gave up 5 bases and J gave up 4 bases; unmatched junction bases: 1. The length of the CDR3 is 14 residues.

This clonotype was picked up many times. V gene TRBV4-3 combines with J gene TRBJ1-2, with no clear D. V was trimmed by 1 base and J by 2 bases, leaving 11 bases between them. The CDR3 consists of 15 residues. CDR1 LGHNA and CDR2 YSLEER come from the germline V gene. The CDR3 DNA reads as TGCGCCAGCAGCCAAGGACTGGGATTAAACTATGGCTACACCTTC. Amino acid sequence: CASSQGLGLNYGYTF.